This T cell receptor (beta chain) derives from a study of T cell responses to AZD1222 COVID-19 vaccine. Study-level background: Second doses were pooled across both intervals (about 4 or about 12 weeks). Points from the study as a whole: Spike-specific TCR breadth and depth went up after people got two AZD1222 doses. There were mostly white British donors and more females than males, and clonal diversity was possibly underestimated. Vaccine-associated CD4 TCRs ranged over spike, dominating at 160-218 and 743-854.

The count of this clone is one. The antigen is undetermined. In germline, CDR1 is SNHLY, CDR2 FYNNEI. The CDR3 extends over 14 amino acids. V was clipped by 5 bases and J by 6 bases, with 11 bases between them. Sequencing used immunoSEQ multiplex PCR; TCRdb keeps in-frame clones, though not all of them. Of 150,000 to 200,000 clones listed, 92% are singletons. Material: peripheral blood, obtained on day 0 of AZD1222 vaccination. This clonotype originated in an adult in good health. The chain recombines TRBV2 with TRBJ1-6, with D perhaps TRBD1 (5 bases). The CDR3 reads CASSSGTGNSPLHF. For the CDR3, the DNA is TGTGCCAGCAGTTCCGGGACGGGTAATTCACCCCTCCACTTT.